The present TCR beta chain was sequenced within a study of spatial heterogeneity in lung cancer. TCR cDNA molecules each carried a unique molecular identifier. TCRdb ran MiXCR on the 5' RACE reads and lists one entry per CDR3 protein. The profile covers about 48,000 distinct CDR3 sequences, with roughly 5.2% appearing a single time and roughly 11% taken by the ten largest. Time point denoted: sample taken at primary tumor resection. No cells were sorted before sequencing. The whole RNA sequenced was extracted from tumor, nontumor lung or frozen PBMC. The donor population consisted of some 70 patients with untreated, early-stage non-small cell lung cancer. The V segment lost 5 bases and the J segment 6 bases; nucleotides outside the gene matches: 9. The CDR3 extends over 14 amino acids. Germline-derived CDR1 and CDR2 are SGHNT and YYREEE (reference sequence). This clonotype showed up many times.

The rearrangement uses TRBV5-4 and TRBJ2-7; 9 nucleotides agree with TRBD1. The clonotype comes from a male donor with early-stage non-small cell lung cancer. Material: PBMCs, obtained at surgery. CDR3 residues: CASRPQGARSEQYF. CDR3 coding DNA: TGTGCCAGCAGGCCACAGGGGGCTCGAAGCGAGCAGTACTTC.